This TCR beta chain comes out of a study of T cells in Graves' hyperthyroidism and ophthalmopathy. Ten or more counts support this clonotype. V dropped 1 base and J dropped 1 base, with 4 bases sitting between them. This CDR3 is 13 amino acids long. Germline V gene data show CDR1 as SNHLY and CDR2 as FYNNEI. Amplified regions were TCR beta CDR3 sequences from RNA transcripts. The HTBI primer set served for first-round RT-PCR of the TCR CDR3. MiXCR, applied by TCRdb to the multiplex PCR reads, yields one record per CDR3 protein. The profile covers over 300,000 distinct CDR3 sequences, with about 15% appearing a single time and approximately 10% taken by the ten largest. For Graves' hyperthyroidism to be stable, ophthalmopathy could not progress within 18 months.

The chain uses TRBV2 and TRBJ1-2; D ambiguous. The sequence was collected from a woman aged 55-70 years with Graves' hyperthyroidism. The sequenced material came from blood. The CDR3 sequence is CASSEEINYGYTF. CDR3 bases: TGTGCCAGCAGTGAAGAGATTAACTATGGCTACACCTTC.